The 19 T cell receptor beta chains listed next were all sequenced from one sample in a study of PD-1 blockade in mismatch repair-deficient tumors. The assay was immunoSEQ multiplex PCR, and TCRdb's table has in-frame clones only and misses some. This sample has tens of thousands of clones, with 79% found just once. The sequenced sample was peripheral blood, obtained 4 weeks after starting pembrolizumab. The receptor set was obtained from an adult with mismatch repair-deficient cancer.

A single count supports this clone. This sequence may be a read error, since a much larger clone differs from it by one base. This chain links TRBV6-4 with TRBJ2-3, with D possibly matching TRBD2 (5 bases). CDR1 and CDR2 from the germline V gene are MRHNA and SNTAGT. The CDR3 has 13 amino acids. V shed 4 bases and J shed 0 bases, with 5 bases lying between them. CDR3 in amino acids: CASSGGSTDTQYF. The CDR3 DNA reads as TGTGCCAGCAGTGGCGGGAGCACAGATACGCAGTATTTT.

The rearrangement links TRBV10-3 to TRBJ2-3, with 11 bases identical to TRBD2. This CDR3 contains 17 residues. Per germline, CDR1 ENHRY and CDR2 SYGVKD. The V segment lost 3 bases and the J segment 5 bases; nucleotides outside the gene matches: 10. The CDR3 loop is CAISDAWTSGFGDTQYF. CDR3 sequence (DNA): TGTGCCATCAGTGATGCCTGGACTAGCGGGTTTGGAGATACGCAGTATTTT.

The chain couples TRBV10-3 to TRBJ1-1, with D perhaps matching TRBD1 (6 bases). The V end lost 0 bases, the J end lost 6 bases, and 11 bases lay between the germline ends. Germline-derived CDR1 and CDR2 are ENHRY and SYGVKD. This CDR3 is built from 14 residues. In nucleotides, the CDR3 is TGTGCCATCAGTGAGTCTGGGGGCTTGGCTGAAGCTTTCTTT. It is translated as CAISESGGLAEAFF.

The V and J genes are TRBV20-1 and TRBJ1-2; no clear D. V was shortened by 8 bases and J by 7 bases, with 14 bases between the two germline ends. Per the germline V gene, CDR1 is DFQATT and CDR2 is SNEGSKA (reference sequence). The CDR3 is made up of 11 amino acids. CDR3 protein: CSPGDTGGYTF. The CDR3 nucleotides read TGCAGTCCGGGTGACACTGGTGGCTACACCTTC.

Only one count was recorded for this clone. This chain joins TRBV2 and TRBJ2-7; 12 nucleotides agree with TRBD2. This CDR3 has 15 amino acids. The V segment lost 6 bases and the J segment 3 bases; nucleotides outside the gene matches: 6. CDR1 is SNHLY and CDR2 is FYNNEI in the germline V gene. CDR3 amino acids: CASRETSGSRYEQYF. CDR3 in DNA: TGTGCCAGCAGGGAGACTAGCGGGAGTCGCTACGAGCAGTACTTC.

The rearrangement links TRBV4-2 to TRBJ2-7; 8 bases line up with TRBD1. Per the germline V gene, CDR1 is LGHNA and CDR2 is YNFKEQ. This CDR3 comprises 16 residues. J was trimmed by 5 bases and V by 0 bases; bases with no gene match: 9. CDR3 DNA sequence: TGTGCCAGCAGCCAAGATACGAGACAGGGGCGCAACGAGCAGTACTTC. This encodes CASSQDTRQGRNEQYF.

In DNA, the CDR3 is TGTGCCAGCAGTGTAGCCTCTGGGGCCAACGTCCTGACTTTC. The encoded protein is CASSVASGANVLTF. The J gene is TRBJ2-6, the V gene TRBV6-4; D gene ambiguous. Germline V lookup: CDR1 MRHNA, CDR2 SNTAGT. The V end was cut by 4 bases, the J end by 0 bases, with 4 bases between. The CDR3 loop spans 14 amino acids.

The chain employs TRBV6-6 and TRBJ1-3; D is undetermined. V was cut by 6 bases and J by 0 bases, with 12 bases left in between. The CDR3 covers 15 residues. Germline lookup yields CDR1 MNHNY and CDR2 SVGAGI (reference sequence). The CDR3 DNA follows: TGTGCCAGCAGAGCCCCGGGAGTCTCTGGAAACACCATATATTTT. Its translation is CASRAPGVSGNTIYF.

V is TRBV29-1 and J is TRBJ2-1; TRBD2 matches 7 bases. The V gene end was trimmed by 5 bases and the J gene end by 0 bases; junction bases not matched to a gene: 7. The CDR3 sequence is 15 residues long. Per germline, CDR1 SQVTM and CDR2 ANQGSEA. CDR3 protein: CSVTTSVYSYNEQFF. The CDR3 region has the DNA TGCAGCGTTACTACTAGCGTGTACTCCTACAATGAGCAGTTCTTC.

V and J are TRBV10-3 and TRBJ2-7; weak D call: TRBD2 (5 bases). V dropped 5 bases and J dropped 7 bases, with 15 bases sitting between them. CDR3 length: 13 amino acids. From germline, CDR1 is ENHRY and CDR2 SYGVKD. The CDR3 protein is CAISKEALGEQYF. The CDR3 nucleotides read TGTGCCATCAGTAAGGAGGCCCTAGGAGAGCAGTACTTC.

CDR3 protein: CASSSALGIPKETQYF. The CDR3 nucleotides read TGTGCCAGCAGCTCAGCCTTAGGGATCCCAAAAGAGACCCAGTACTTC. This chain links TRBV11-2 with TRBJ2-5; D ambiguous. Germline lookup yields CDR1 SGHAT and CDR2 FQNNGV. CDR3 length: 16 amino acids. V was shortened by 4 bases and J by 3 bases, with 18 bases between the two germline ends. Filled out from reference TRBV11-2 and TRBJ2-5, the complete variable domain reads EAGVAQSPRYKIIEKRQSVAFWCNPISGHATLYWYQQILGQGPKLLIQFQNNGVVDDSQLPKDRFSAERLKGVDSTLKIQPAKLEDSAVYLCASSSALGIPKETQYFGPGTRLLVL.

The V call is TRBV2, the J call TRBJ2-5; 9 nucleotides line up with TRBD1. Germline V CDR1 and CDR2: SNHLY, FYNNEI. The CDR3 covers 15 residues. V was clipped by 3 bases and J by 4 bases; unmatched bases: 6. CDR3 bases: TGTGCCAGCAGTGACCGACAGGGGGGGGTAGAGACCCAGTACTTC. This gives the protein CASSDRQGGVETQYF.

The chain combines TRBV2 with TRBJ1-1, with 7 bases aligning to TRBD1. The ends lost 6 bases at V and 0 bases at J; junction bases unmatched: 1. The CDR3 is 13 amino acids. CDR1 SNHLY and CDR2 FYNNEI come from the germline V gene. CDR3 bases: TGTGCCAGCAGGGGACAGATGAACACTGAAGCTTTCTTT. It specifies CASRGQMNTEAFF.

This clone was observed once. The chain uses TRBV10-3 and TRBJ2-3, with TRBD2 identical over 12 bases. Germline lookup yields CDR1 ENHRY and CDR2 SYGVKD. This CDR3 is 16 amino acids long. The J segment lost 3 bases and the V segment lost 2 bases, leaving 3 bases of the junction unmatched. This CDR3 reads CAISEGLAGMTDTQYF. CDR3 sequence (DNA): TGTGCCATCAGTGAGGGACTAGCGGGGATGACAGATACGCAGTATTTT.

The CDR3 reads CASSLDRDRGVKDTEAFF. The CDR3 DNA is TGTGCCAGCAGTTTGGACCGGGACAGGGGAGTTAAGGACACTGAAGCTTTCTTT. V gene TRBV28 combines with J gene TRBJ1-1; TRBD1 aligns across 10 bases. This CDR3 has 18 residues. Germline assignment: CDR1 MDHEN and CDR2 SYDVKM. V shed 3 bases and J 3 bases; nucleotides not matched to a gene: 13.

This clone occurred a few times. The chain recombines TRBV5-1 with TRBJ2-2; D is perhaps TRBD2 (5 bases). Trimming cost V 2 bases and J 2 bases, with 10 bases left between them. The CDR3 consists of 15 residues. The germline V gene has CDR1 SGHRS and CDR2 YFSETQ. The CDR3 DNA reads TGCGCCAGCAGCTTACAAGCGGACAACACCGGGGAGCTGTTTTTT. Residues: CASSLQADNTGELFF.

The chain combines TRBV29-1 with TRBJ2-1; 9 bases are shared with TRBD2. The CDR3 runs 14 residues. J lost 6 bases, V lost 8 bases, and 11 bases had no gene match. The germline V gene has CDR1 SQVTM and CDR2 ANQGSEA. CDR3: CSSEVAGAGNEQFF. CDR3 sequence (DNA): TGCAGCAGCGAGGTAGCGGGAGCGGGCAATGAGCAGTTCTTC.

The gene calls are TRBV19 and TRBJ1-1; tentatively, D is TRBD1 (5 bases). Per the germline V gene, CDR1 is LNHDA and CDR2 is SQIVND (reference sequence). This CDR3 is 15 amino acids long. V was pared by 4 bases and J by 3 bases, with 15 bases between. As DNA, the CDR3 is TGTGCCAGTAGTAACCCGTGGGGGAGGGACACTGAAGCTTTCTTT. It encodes CASSNPWGRDTEAFF.

The chain couples TRBV13 to TRBJ2-7; no firm D call. Trimming removed 0 bases from V and 0 bases from J, with 12 bases in between. The CDR3 is 16 amino acids. CDR1 is PRHDT, CDR2 FYEKMQ, per germline (reference sequence). The CDR3, as DNA: TGTGCCAGCAGCTTAGGATGGGTCTACCACTCCTACGAGCAGTACTTC. It is translated as CASSLGWVYHSYEQYF.